These 25 T cell receptor beta chains were all obtained from the same sample, sequenced in a study of regulatory T cells in long-lasting Graves disease. Both iRepertoire HTBI primers and Arm-PCR of CDR3 regions were used to build the TCR beta libraries. Via MiXCR, TCRdb re-called the multiplex PCR reads, giving one row per CDR3 protein. The data show under 450,000 distinct CDR3 sequences, about 12% seen once. Time point of the sample: newly diagnosed GD, antithyroid drugs for less than 3 months. Following extraction of RNA from PBMCs, that RNA was used to make the TCR library. These sequences were also reported in another study, on T cells in Graves' hyperthyroidism and ophthalmopathy.

The specimen was peripheral blood mononuclear cells (PBMCs), collected at new diagnosis, from a patient treated with antithyroid drugs. The receptors derive from a woman aged 18-29 years with Graves disease.

This clonotype was observed at least ten times. The CDR3: CATSPWSYEQYV. Here the CDR3 DNA reads TGTGCCACCAGCCCGTGGTCCTACGAGCAGTACGTC. The chain is built from TRBV15 and TRBJ2-7, with unresolved D. Germline lookup yields CDR1 LNHNV and CDR2 YYDKDF (reference sequence). This CDR3 comprises 12 residues. V was clipped by 5 bases and J by 1 base, with 6 bases between them.

Ten or more counts support this clonotype. This sequence joins TRBV12-3 or TRBV12-4 and TRBJ2-3, with D unclear. Trimming left V 8 bases short and J 6 bases short, with 18 bases between. The CDR3 spans 14 residues. The DNA for the CDR3 is TGTGCCAGCGAACCGGACCCATCCATGGATACGCAGTATTTT. Its translation: CASEPDPSMDTQYF.

Concerning this clonotype: A much more abundant neighbour one base away suggests this may be a read error. The chain has TRBV12-3 or TRBV12-4 and TRBJ2-1; the match to TRBD2 covers 8 bases. V dropped 1 base and J dropped 9; count of bases not matched to a gene: 17. The CDR3 covers 18 residues. The CDR3 bases are TGTGCCAGCAGTTTAGTCTGTGTAGCGGGACAAGGTGTTACTGAGCAGTTCTTC. As protein: CASSLVCVAGQGVTEQFF.

This clonotype was detected a few times. Germline and junction disagree at one end, which may indicate a read error. The V and J genes are TRBV20-1 and TRBJ2-3; D may be TRBD1 (7 bases). The germline CDR1 and CDR2 sequences are DFQATT and SNEGSKA (reference sequence). The length of the CDR3 is 12 residues. CDR3 in amino acids: CSARAGTDAQYF. The CDR3 DNA reads TGCAGTGCTAGGGCGGGGACAGATGCGCAGTATTTT.

This clonotype occurred many times. DNA for the CDR3: TGCAGTGCTAGCGGGGGGGGTTCCTACGAGCAGTACGTC. It encodes CSASGGGSYEQYV. This chain connects TRBV20-1 to TRBJ2-7; 8 nucleotides line up with TRBD2. This CDR3 has 13 amino acids. V lost 3 bases to trimming and J lost 1 base; unmatched junction nucleotides: 2. Germline V gives CDR1 DFQATT, CDR2 SNEGSKA (reference sequence).

This clonotype was counted many times. The chain combines TRBV2 with TRBJ2-1, with a possible D match to TRBD1 (6 bases). This CDR3 region has 17 residues. Germline-derived CDR1 and CDR2 are SNHLY and FYNNEI. Trimming took off 5 bases at V and 6 bases at J, with 23 bases between the two ends. CDR3 sequence: CASSPFSTRQALNEQFF. The CDR3 nucleotides are TGTGCCAGCAGTCCCTTTTCCACAAGACAGGCTCTCAATGAGCAGTTCTTC.

This clonotype was recorded many times. J is TRBJ1-2 and V is TRBV9, with 10 positions matching TRBD1. J lost 2 bases, V lost 2 bases, and 9 bases had no gene match. This CDR3 comprises 17 residues. Germline V gives CDR1 SGDLS, CDR2 YYNGEE. The chain's CDR3 is CASSVDRDRGRNYGYTF. In DNA form, the CDR3 reads TGTGCCAGCAGCGTCGACCGGGACAGGGGAAGAAACTATGGCTACACCTTC.

This clonotype was observed once. The CDR3 DNA reads as TGTGCCAGCAGTTTTTTGGGGAGCCCCTACAATGAGCAGTTCTTC. Protein: CASSFLGSPYNEQFF. V gene TRBV12-3 or TRBV12-4 combines with J gene TRBJ2-1; D may be TRBD2 (5 bases). Trimming removed 3 bases at V and 2 bases at J, with 11 bases between. The CDR3 spans 15 residues.

As for this clonotype: The junction shows a germline mismatch at one end, possibly a read error. V usage is TRBV14 and J usage is TRBJ2-7, with 8 bases matching TRBD2. The CDR3 is 14 residues long. Germline V gives CDR1 SGHDN, CDR2 FVKESK. The CDR3 coding sequence is TGTGCCAGCAGTAAGACTAGCGTCTCCTACGAGCAGGACTTC. This gives the protein CASSKTSVSYEQDF.

Details on this clonotype: A far larger clone is a single base away, which makes a read error likely. The chain joins TRBV7-9 to TRBJ2-7; 9 bases are shared with TRBD1. The CDR3 length is 14 residues. CDR1 is SEHNR and CDR2 is FQNEAQ in the germline V gene (reference sequence). After removal of 5 bases from V and 9 bases from J, the junction contained 11 bases not matched to a gene. In nucleotides, the CDR3 is TGTGCCAGCAGCAAAACCGGGACAGGGAACGTGCAGTACTTC. Encoded protein: CASSKTGTGNVQYF.

In regard to this clonotype: A much larger clone is a single base away; this may be a read error. The chain employs TRBV30 and TRBJ2-3; D may be TRBD2 (5 bases). The CDR3 consists of 13 residues. Per the germline V gene, CDR1 is GTSNPN and CDR2 is SVGIG (reference sequence). DNA for the CDR3: TGTGCCTGGAGCCGACTATACACAGATGCGCAGTATTTT. Protein product: CAWSRLYTDAQYF.

This clonotype was counted once. The rearrangement links TRBV6-1 to TRBJ1-2; 7 bases agree with TRBD1. The V gene's germline CDR1 is MNHNS and CDR2 SASEGT. Unmatched junction bases numbered 4, after V lost 5 bases and J lost 4 bases. This CDR3 is built from 13 residues. The DNA of the CDR3 is TGTGCCAGCAGTAAGACAGGGAGCTATGGCTACACCTTC. This gives the protein CASSKTGSYGYTF.

The chain is built from TRBV7-2 and TRBJ2-2; TRBD1 aligns across 9 bases. Germline CDR1 and CDR2: SGHTA and FQGNSA. The CDR3 is made up of 14 amino acids. V was clipped by 3 bases and J by 11 bases; unmatched bases: 7. The CDR3 is CASSLNLDRGELFF. CDR3 DNA sequence: TGTGCCAGCAGCTTGAATTTGGACAGGGGCGAGCTGTTTTTT.

The chain employs TRBV5-1 and TRBJ1-4; D remains ambiguous. The V gene lost 5 bases and the J gene lost 0 bases, with 8 bases spanning the gap. CDR1 and CDR2 (germline): SGHRS, YFSETQ. This CDR3 has 14 residues. The CDR3 loop is CASRETATNEKLFF. Written as DNA, the CDR3 is TGCGCCAGCAGGGAGACTGCAACTAATGAAAAACTGTTTTTT.

This clonotype appeared many times. This chain links TRBV10-3 with TRBJ2-1; D gene uncertain. The CDR3 consists of 12 residues. In germline, CDR1 is ENHRY, CDR2 SYGVKD. V was trimmed by 3 bases and J by 9 bases, leaving 9 bases between them. CDR3 sequence reads: CAISEKHTEQFF. CDR3 in DNA: TGTGCCATCAGTGAAAAACATACTGAGCAGTTCTTC.

The CDR3 DNA is TGCAGCTTTACACAGAACACTGAAGCTTTCTTT. It yields the protein CSFTQNTEAFF. The V and J genes are TRBV29-1 and TRBJ1-1; no firm D call. Between the trimmed V and J ends, which lost 8 bases and 1 base, there was a span of 8 bases. CDR1 is SQVTM, CDR2 ANQGSEA, per germline. The CDR3 contains 11 residues.

This clonotype has a count of ten or more. The CDR3 DNA follows: TGTGCCAGCAGCTTAGTCGGCAGTAAGGAGACCCAGTACTTC. Its translation: CASSLVGSKETQYF. The chain uses TRBV7-2 and TRBJ2-5; D is unclear. The germline V gene encodes CDR1 SGHTA and CDR2 FQGNSA. The CDR3 loop spans 14 amino acids. V lost 1 base and J 5 bases, leaving 11 bases between the germline ends.

This clonotype was found many times. The V call is TRBV7-8, the J call TRBJ2-1, with 15 bases lining up with TRBD2. This CDR3 contains 19 residues. Trimming took 1 base from V and 3 from J; bases not matched to a gene: 7. In germline, CDR1 is SGHVS, CDR2 FQNEAQ. CDR3 in amino acids: CASSLEAGLAGGLYNEQFF. CDR3 nucleotide sequence: TGTGCCAGCAGCTTAGAAGCGGGACTAGCGGGGGGACTCTACAATGAGCAGTTCTTC.

This clonotype was seen a handful of times. The rearrangement links TRBV7-9 to TRBJ2-6; D tentatively fits TRBD1 or TRBD2 (5 bases each). Germline CDR1 and CDR2: SEHNR and FQNEAQ (reference sequence). V gave up 10 bases and J gave up 2 bases, with 12 bases separating them. The CDR3 spans 14 residues. CDR3 sequence reads: CATTGGPGANVLTF. DNA for the CDR3: TGTGCCACCACAGGAGGTCCTGGGGCCAACGTCCTGACTTTC.

This clonotype was recorded many times. V is TRBV19 and J is TRBJ2-5; TRBD1 aligns across 10 bases. The CDR3 runs to 13 residues. Germline lookup yields CDR1 LNHDA and CDR2 SQIVND (reference sequence). V shed 6 bases, J shed 5 bases, and the junction held 3 bases outside the gene matches. CDR3 protein: CASRGQGMETQYF. Here the CDR3 DNA reads TGTGCCAGTAGGGGACAGGGGATGGAGACCCAGTACTTC.

This clonotype has just a few counts. CDR3 in DNA: TGTGCCAGCAGCTTAACCTCAGGGATGTGGAACATTCAGTACTTC. Protein: CASSLTSGMWNIQYF. J is TRBJ2-4 and V is TRBV7-2, with a tentative D call TRBD1 (5 bases). V gave up 2 bases and J gave up 7 bases, with 15 bases separating them. Looked up from germline, CDR1 is SGHTA and CDR2 is FQGNSA. The CDR3 has 15 amino acids.

This clonotype was detected ten times or more. The V call is TRBV3-1, the J call TRBJ1-5, with a tentative D call TRBD1 (5 bases). With 1 base removed from V and 11 bases from J, the gap between germline ends came to 9 bases. Per germline, CDR1 LGHDT and CDR2 YNNKEL (reference sequence). CDR3 length: 12 residues. The DNA for the CDR3 is TGTGCCAGCAGCCAAGGGGGGGGGACCCAGCATTTT. Its translation: CASSQGGGTQHF.

This clonotype was picked up many times. The chain links TRBV7-2 to TRBJ2-3; D uncertain. Trimming cost V 5 bases and J 8 bases, with 14 bases left between them. Germline loops: CDR1 SGHTA, CDR2 FQGNSA. The CDR3 runs to 13 residues. CDR3 loop: CASSPGATTTQYF. The CDR3 DNA reads as TGTGCCAGCAGCCCCGGCGCCACTACTACGCAGTATTTT.

This clonotype has just a few counts. This chain joins TRBV18 and TRBJ2-5, with D tentatively TRBD1 (5 bases). Germline loops: CDR1 KGHSH, CDR2 LQKENI. V was pared by 0 bases and J by 5 bases, with 10 bases between. The CDR3 contains 14 residues. CDR3 residues: CASSPPVRVETQYF. In DNA form, the CDR3 reads TGTGCCAGCTCACCACCGGTCAGGGTGGAGACCCAGTACTTC.

This clonotype has ten or more counts. The rearrangement links TRBV20-1 to TRBJ1-2; D is uncertain. V gave up 6 bases and J gave up 3 bases, with 23 bases separating them. In germline, CDR1 is DFQATT, CDR2 SNEGSKA (reference sequence). This CDR3 contains 16 residues. CDR3 amino acids: CSALQHPKMRDYGYTF. The CDR3 DNA is TGCAGTGCCCTACAACACCCCAAGATGCGGGACTATGGCTACACCTTC.